What follows is one T cell receptor (beta chain) and its context. The antigen is unknown. The sample originates from a study of T cells in Graves' hyperthyroidism and ophthalmopathy. Germline CDR1 DFQATT, CDR2 SNEGSKA (reference sequence). The CDR3 runs to 15 residues. V shed 3 bases and J 2 bases; nucleotides not matched to a gene: 10. Study conclusions and caveats: A 13 V-J signature model discriminated ophthalmopathy versus stable hyperthyroidism.

Amplification targeted TCR beta CDR3 regions from RNA transcripts. The HTBI set primed first-round TCR CDR3 RT-PCR. TCRdb independently ran MiXCR on the multiplex PCR reads; one entry per CDR3 protein. The table records fewer than 450,000 distinct CDR3 sequences, about 17% of them present only once. The sequencing sample was made of blood. This TCR derives from a woman between 25 and 40 years old with Graves' hyperthyroidism that later progressed to Graves' ophthalmopathy. The chain recombines TRBV20-1 with TRBJ2-7; 7 nucleotides match TRBD2. The CDR3 sequence is CSASTGGGSTYEQYF. Here the CDR3 DNA reads TGCAGTGCTAGTACGGGGGGAGGTAGCACCTACGAGCAGTACTTC.